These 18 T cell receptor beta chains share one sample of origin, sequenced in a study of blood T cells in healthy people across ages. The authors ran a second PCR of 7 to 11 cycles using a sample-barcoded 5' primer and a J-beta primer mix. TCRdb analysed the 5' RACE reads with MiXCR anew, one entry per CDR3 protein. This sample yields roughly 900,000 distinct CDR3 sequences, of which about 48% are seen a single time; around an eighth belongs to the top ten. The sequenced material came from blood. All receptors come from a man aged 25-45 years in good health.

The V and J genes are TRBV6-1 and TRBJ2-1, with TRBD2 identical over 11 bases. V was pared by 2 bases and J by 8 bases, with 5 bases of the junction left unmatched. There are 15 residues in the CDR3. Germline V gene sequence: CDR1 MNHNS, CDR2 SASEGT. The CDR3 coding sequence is TGTGCCAGCAGTGAATTAGCGGGGGGGCTCGATGAGCAGTTCTTC. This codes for CASSELAGGLDEQFF.

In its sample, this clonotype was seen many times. CDR3 loop: CASSQENIGYTF. CDR3 DNA sequence: TGTGCCAGCAGCCAAGAGAACATCGGCTACACCTTC. The genes are TRBV3-1 and TRBJ1-2, with D unresolved. The CDR3 totals 12 residues. V lost 0 bases to trimming and J lost 8 bases, with 7 bases between them. Germline V lookup: CDR1 LGHDT, CDR2 YNNKEL (reference sequence).

The CDR3 here is CASSPSHRDSNEQFF. DNA for the CDR3: TGTGCCAGCAGCCCCTCCCACCGGGACAGTAATGAGCAGTTCTTC. The chain has TRBV7-2 and TRBJ2-1; 7 nucleotides agree with TRBD1. The J segment lost 7 bases and the V segment lost 5 bases, leaving 11 bases of the junction unmatched. CDR1 and CDR2 (germline): SGHTA, FQGNSA. The CDR3 runs 15 residues.

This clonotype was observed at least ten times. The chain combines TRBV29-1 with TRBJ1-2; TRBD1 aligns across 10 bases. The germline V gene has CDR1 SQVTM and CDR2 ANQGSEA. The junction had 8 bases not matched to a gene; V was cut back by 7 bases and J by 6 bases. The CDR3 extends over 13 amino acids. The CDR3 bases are TGCAGCGCCCGGACAGGGGGAGATGATGGCTACACCTTC. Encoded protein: CSARTGGDDGYTF.

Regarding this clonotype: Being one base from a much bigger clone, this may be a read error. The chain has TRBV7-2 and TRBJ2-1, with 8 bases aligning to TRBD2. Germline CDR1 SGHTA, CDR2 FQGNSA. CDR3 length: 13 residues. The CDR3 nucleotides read TGTGCCAGCAGCCCGGGACTAGTGAATGGGCAGTTCTTC. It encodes CASSPGLVNGQFF.

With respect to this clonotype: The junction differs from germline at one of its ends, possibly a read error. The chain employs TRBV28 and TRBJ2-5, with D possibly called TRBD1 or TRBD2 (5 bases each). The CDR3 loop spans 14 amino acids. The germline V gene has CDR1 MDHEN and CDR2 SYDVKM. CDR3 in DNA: TGTGCCAGCAGTTTGGCAGGGAGACGAGAGGCCCAGTACTTC. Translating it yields CASSLAGRREAQYF.

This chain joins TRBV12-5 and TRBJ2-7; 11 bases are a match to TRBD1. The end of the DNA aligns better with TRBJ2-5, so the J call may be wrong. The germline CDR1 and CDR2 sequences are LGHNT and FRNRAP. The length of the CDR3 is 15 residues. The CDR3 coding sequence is TGTGCTAGTGGTGCCGGGACAGGGGGTGGAGAGACCCAGTACTTC. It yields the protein CASGAGTGGGETQYF.

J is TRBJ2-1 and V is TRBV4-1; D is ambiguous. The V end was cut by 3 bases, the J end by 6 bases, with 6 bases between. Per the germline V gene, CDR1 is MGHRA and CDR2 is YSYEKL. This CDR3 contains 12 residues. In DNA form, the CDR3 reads TGCGCCAGCAGCCACCTCCTCAATGAGCAGTTCTTC. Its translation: CASSHLLNEQFF.

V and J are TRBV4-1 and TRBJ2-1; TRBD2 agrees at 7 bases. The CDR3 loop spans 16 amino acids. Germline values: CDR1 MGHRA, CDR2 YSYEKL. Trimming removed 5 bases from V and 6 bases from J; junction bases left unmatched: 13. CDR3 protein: CASSSLSGTRRNEQFF. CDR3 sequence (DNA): TGCGCCAGCAGCTCCCTAAGCGGGACTCGCCGCAATGAGCAGTTCTTC.

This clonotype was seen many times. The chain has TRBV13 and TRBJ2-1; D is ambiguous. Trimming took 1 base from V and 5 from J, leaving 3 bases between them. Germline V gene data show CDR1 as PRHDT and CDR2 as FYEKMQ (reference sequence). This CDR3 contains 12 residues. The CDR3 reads CASSLEDNEQFF. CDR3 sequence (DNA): TGTGCCAGCAGCTTAGAAGACAATGAGCAGTTCTTC.

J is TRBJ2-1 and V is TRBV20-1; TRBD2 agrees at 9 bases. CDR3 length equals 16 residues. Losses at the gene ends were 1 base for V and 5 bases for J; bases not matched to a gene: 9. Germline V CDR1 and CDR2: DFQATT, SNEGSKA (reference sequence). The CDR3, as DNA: TGCAGTGCTAGAGGCCTAGCGGGGTTCGGGGACAATGAGCAGTTCTTC. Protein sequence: CSARGLAGFGDNEQFF.

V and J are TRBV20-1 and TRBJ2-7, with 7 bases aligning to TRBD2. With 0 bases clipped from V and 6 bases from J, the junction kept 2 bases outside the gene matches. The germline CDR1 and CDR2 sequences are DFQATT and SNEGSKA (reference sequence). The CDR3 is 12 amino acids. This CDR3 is CSAREGGGEQYF. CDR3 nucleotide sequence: TGCAGTGCTAGAGAGGGGGGGGGCGAGCAGTACTTC.

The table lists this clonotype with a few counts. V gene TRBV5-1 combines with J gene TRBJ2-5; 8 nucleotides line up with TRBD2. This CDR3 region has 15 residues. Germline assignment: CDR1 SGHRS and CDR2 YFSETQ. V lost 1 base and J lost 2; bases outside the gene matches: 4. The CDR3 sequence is CASSLLRGGQETQYF. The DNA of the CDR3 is TGCGCCAGCAGCTTGCTCCGGGGGGGGCAAGAGACCCAGTACTTC.

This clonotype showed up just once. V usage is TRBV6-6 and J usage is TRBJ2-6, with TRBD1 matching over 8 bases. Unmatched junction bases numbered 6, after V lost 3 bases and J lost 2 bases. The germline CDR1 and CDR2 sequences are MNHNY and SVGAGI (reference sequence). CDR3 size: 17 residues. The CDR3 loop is CASSYRTGWTGANVLTF. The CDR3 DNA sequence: TGTGCCAGCAGTTATCGGACAGGGTGGACTGGGGCCAACGTCCTGACTTTC.

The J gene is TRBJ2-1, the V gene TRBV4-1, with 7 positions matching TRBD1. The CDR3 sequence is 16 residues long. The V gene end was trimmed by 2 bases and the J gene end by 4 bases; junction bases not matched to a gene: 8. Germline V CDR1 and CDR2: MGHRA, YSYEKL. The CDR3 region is CASSQPRHRGYNEQFF. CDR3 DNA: TGCGCCAGCAGCCAACCCCGGCACAGGGGTTACAATGAGCAGTTCTTC.

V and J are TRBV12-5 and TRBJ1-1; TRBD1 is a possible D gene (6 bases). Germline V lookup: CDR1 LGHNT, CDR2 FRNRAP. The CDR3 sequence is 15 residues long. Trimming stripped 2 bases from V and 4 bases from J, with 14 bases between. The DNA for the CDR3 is TGTGCTAGTGGTTTGTTAGGGGGTGGGGTCACTGAAGCTTTCTTT. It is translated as CASGLLGGGVTEAFF.

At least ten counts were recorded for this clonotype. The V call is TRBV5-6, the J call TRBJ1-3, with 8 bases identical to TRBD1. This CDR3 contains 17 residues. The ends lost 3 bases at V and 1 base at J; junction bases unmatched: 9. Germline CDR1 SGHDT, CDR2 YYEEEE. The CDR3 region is CASSWGTGADSGNTIYF. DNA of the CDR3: TGTGCCAGCAGCTGGGGGACAGGAGCGGATTCTGGAAACACCATATATTTT.

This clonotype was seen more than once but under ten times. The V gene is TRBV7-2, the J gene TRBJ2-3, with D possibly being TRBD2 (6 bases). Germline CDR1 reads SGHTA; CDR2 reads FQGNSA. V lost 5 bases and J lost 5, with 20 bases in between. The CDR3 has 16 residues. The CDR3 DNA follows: TGTGCCAGCAGCCTGAACGGGGGACGGATTATAGATACGCAGTATTTT. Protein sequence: CASSLNGGRIIDTQYF.